The subject of this entry is one TCR beta chain. The table lists this clonotype with many counts. Its antigen specificity is not known. No much larger clone exists at a distance of one base, and base qualities are not known. This record comes from a study of T cells in Graves' hyperthyroidism and ophthalmopathy (dated by TCRdb to between 2019 and 2020). The study in broad terms: Peripheral blood was collected at initial diagnosis, before any treatment. In more than 5 Graves' hyperthyroidism patients, the study also compared T-cell repertoires from thyroid tissue with T-cell repertoires from blood. To identify distinguishing TCR V-J signatures, a discovery cohort of 95 to 100 patients was used, comprising 43 with Graves' ophthalmopathy and around 57 with stable Graves' hyperthyroidism. Once sampling was done, hyperthyroidism patients were given methimazole at a starting dose of 30 mg daily, whereas ophthalmopathy patients were given high-dose intravenous methylprednisolone. Prospective prediction of ophthalmopathy was tested in an independent validation cohort of about 19 hyperthyroidism patients and 15 to 17 patients who later progressed to ophthalmopathy. The roughly 100 discovery patients were randomly divided into training and test sets at a 7:3 ratio. The paper describes TCR Vbeta CDR3 sequencing of around 130 peripheral blood samples, made up of approximately 40 ophthalmopathy patients, around 78 hyperthyroidism patients and 17 progressor patients. Results and caveats for the whole study, not just this receptor: Sample size was not statistically predetermined, and investigators were not blinded to group allocation. In validation, progression to ophthalmopathy was predicted by the model with 70.59% sensitivity and about 72% specificity, a median of roughly 6 months before onset. Ophthalmopathy was separated from stable hyperthyroidism by a 13 V-J signature model, with around 90% sensitivity and 81% to 82% specificity obtained in cross-validation and 80%/75% obtained in testing. Blood samples also contained most of the expanded thyroid clonotypes (frequency above 0.001), which suggests that blood repertoires may reflect thyroid immune responses.

The TCR beta CDR3 regions were amplified from RNA transcripts. For the first round of RT-PCR on the TCR CDR3, the HTBI primer set was used together with the Qiagen OneStep RT-PCR kit. Libraries were constructed in a second round of multiplex PCR, after which size selection and purification were performed. Sequencing of the libraries was done on an Illumina HiSeq2000 using paired-end 100 bp reads. Per the source publication's procedure: SOAPnuke was used to process the raw data, with reads discarded if the reads contained adapters or uncalled bases, had a mean Phred below 15, or lacked an exact constant-primer or identifier match. COPE v1.2.5 was used to merge high-quality paired reads, and clonotypes were defined as unique nucleotide sequences. MiTCR v1.1 was used to align the clonotypes against IMGT TRBV, TRBD and TRBJ reference segments. Only V-J combinations with frequency above 0.0001, covering 99% to 99.2% of repertoires, were analysed. The TCS score was defined as the ratio of F50 (clonal expansion) to E x V (chaos), calculated using BLOSUM62-based TCRdist between CDR3 peptides within each V-J. Welch's t-statistics and random forest reduced 450 to 600 V-J features to fewer than 15, which were used in a naive Bayes classifier (R e1071). In-frame beta chains were kept once TCRdb had trimmed the public reads at Q25 with fastp and called clones with MiXCR. Each CDR3 protein appears once, grouped with its most common genes and DNA. These V and J calls rely on TCRdb rather than the paper's analysis. Recorded for this sample are about 600,000 distinct CDR3 sequences; about 16% of them occurred a single time. Jointly, the top ten make up 2.5% to 4% of the sample.

In the ophthalmopathy patients, disease was moderately to severely active, with a Clinical Activity Score of 3 or more, a NOSPECS grade of 4 or more, and a duration of less than 3 months. Any patient with an uncontrolled infection, another autoimmune disease, pregnancy or lactation was excluded. Diagnoses were based on clinical symptoms, serum thyroxine and TRAb, thyroid ultrasound and orbital computed tomography. PBMCs were isolated from about 9.2 ml of fresh peripheral blood by Ficoll-Paque density gradient centrifugation. Trizol reagent was used to extract total RNA, and RNA quality was then checked on an Agilent 2100 Bioanalyzer. CDR1 is given as DFQATT and CDR2 as SNEGSKA, both from the germline V gene (reference sequence). The germline V and J ends show losses of 1 base and 6 bases respectively, and no gene match explains 8 bases of the junction. Taken from cysteine to phenylalanine, the CDR3 has 14 residues. CDR3 DNA is the only sequence kept; it has 42 bases, read in frame from the first base.

The receptor's source is a woman in her 40s with Graves' ophthalmopathy. Source material: blood. The rearranged chain carries TRBV20-1 and TRBJ2-7, with TRBD2 matching 8 junction bases. CDR3 reads: CSARGRTSSGEQYF. The DNA sequence is TGCAGTGCTAGAGGCCGGACTAGCTCGGGCGAGCAGTACTTC.